This TCR beta chain was profiled in a study of blood T cell repertoires in COVID-19. Whole-study context: The study drew acute and convalescent COVID-19 samples from the United States, Italy and Spain. Sources were T cells, B-cell-depleted T cells, or PBMCs; the material itself was cDNA or gDNA.

The authors' processing: Estimation of nucleated cell counts was performed using reference gene primer amplification. Produced via immunoSEQ multiplex PCR; TCRdb's table is partial and in-frame only. For V, J and clone size, that table is used; D and trimming come from the DNA. Of about 200,000 clones listed, approximately 85% are singletons. Germline V lookup: CDR1 SGHTA, CDR2 FQGNSA. The V and J ends lost 5 bases and 2 bases respectively, with 13 bases between them. The CDR3 contains 15 residues. Material: peripheral blood. The receptor's source is a woman older than 75 with acute or convalescent COVID-19. V is TRBV7-2 and J is TRBJ1-3; perhaps TRBD1 as D (5 bases). The DNA of the CDR3 is TGTGCCAGCAGCAGTAACAGGTCCCCTGGAAACACCATATATTTT. Its protein is CASSSNRSPGNTIYF.